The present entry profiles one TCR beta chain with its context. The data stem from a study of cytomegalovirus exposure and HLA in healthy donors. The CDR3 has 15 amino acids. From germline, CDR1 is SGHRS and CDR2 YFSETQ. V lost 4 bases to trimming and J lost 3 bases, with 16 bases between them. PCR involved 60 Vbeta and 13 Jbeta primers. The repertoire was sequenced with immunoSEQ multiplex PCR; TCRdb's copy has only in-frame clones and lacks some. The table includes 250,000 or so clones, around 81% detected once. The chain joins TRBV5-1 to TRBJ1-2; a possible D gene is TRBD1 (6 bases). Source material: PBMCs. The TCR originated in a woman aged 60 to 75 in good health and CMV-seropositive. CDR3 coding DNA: TGCGCCAGCAGCAACTTCAGGGGAGAGGACTATGGCTACACCTTC. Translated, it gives CASSNFRGEDYGYTF.